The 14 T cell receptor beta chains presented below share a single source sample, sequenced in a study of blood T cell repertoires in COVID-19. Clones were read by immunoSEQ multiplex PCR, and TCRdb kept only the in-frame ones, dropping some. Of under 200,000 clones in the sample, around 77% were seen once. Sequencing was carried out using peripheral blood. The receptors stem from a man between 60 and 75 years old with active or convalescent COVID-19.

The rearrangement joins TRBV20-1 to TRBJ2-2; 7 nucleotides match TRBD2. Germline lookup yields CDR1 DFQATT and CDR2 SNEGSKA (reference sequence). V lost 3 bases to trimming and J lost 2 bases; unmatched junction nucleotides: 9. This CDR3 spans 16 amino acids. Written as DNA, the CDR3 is TGCAGTGCTAGTGGGGGGAGGGGTATTAACACCGGGGAGCTGTTTTTT. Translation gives CSASGGRGINTGELFF.

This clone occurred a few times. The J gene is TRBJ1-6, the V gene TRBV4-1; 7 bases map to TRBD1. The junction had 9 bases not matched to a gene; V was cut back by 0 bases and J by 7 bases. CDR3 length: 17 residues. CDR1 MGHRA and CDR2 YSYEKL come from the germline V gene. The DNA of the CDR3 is TGCGCCAGCAGCCAAGAGGACAGGCGGATCGGGAATTCACCCCTCCACTTT. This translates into CASSQEDRRIGNSPLHF.

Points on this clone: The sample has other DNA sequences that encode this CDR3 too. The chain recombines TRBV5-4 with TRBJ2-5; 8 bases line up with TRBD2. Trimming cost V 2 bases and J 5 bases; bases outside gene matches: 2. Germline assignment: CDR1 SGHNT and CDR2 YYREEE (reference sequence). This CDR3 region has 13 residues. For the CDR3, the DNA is TGTGCCAGCAGCTTACCGGGAGGGGAGACCCAGTACTTC. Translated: CASSLPGGETQYF. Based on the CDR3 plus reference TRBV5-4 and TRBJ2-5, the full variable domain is ETGVTQSPTHLIKTRGQQVTLRCSSQSGHNTVSWYQQALGQGPQFIFQYYREEENGRGNFPPRFSGLQFPNYSSELNVNALELDDSALYLCASSLPGGETQYFGPGTRLLVL.

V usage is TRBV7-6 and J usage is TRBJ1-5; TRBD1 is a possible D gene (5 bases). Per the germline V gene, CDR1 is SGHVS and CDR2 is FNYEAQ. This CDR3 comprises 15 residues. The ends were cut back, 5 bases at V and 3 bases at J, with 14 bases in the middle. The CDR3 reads CASSVKQGYNQPQHF. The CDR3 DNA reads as TGTGCCAGCAGCGTGAAGCAGGGATACAATCAGCCCCAGCATTTT. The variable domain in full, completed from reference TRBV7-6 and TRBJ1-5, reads GAGVSQSPRYKVTKRGQDVALRCDPISGHVSLYWYRQALGQGPEFLTYFNYEAQQDKSGLPNDRFSAERPEGSISTLTIQRTEQRDSAMYRCASSVKQGYNQPQHFGDGTRLSIL.

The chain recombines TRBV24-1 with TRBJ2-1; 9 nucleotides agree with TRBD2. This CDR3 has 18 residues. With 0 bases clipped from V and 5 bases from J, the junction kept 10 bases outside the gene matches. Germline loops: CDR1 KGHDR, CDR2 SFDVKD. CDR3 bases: TGTGCCACCAGTGATTTGGGGGCGGGAGGGGGCGAGAACAATGAGCAGTTCTTC. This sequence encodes CATSDLGAGGGENNEQFF.

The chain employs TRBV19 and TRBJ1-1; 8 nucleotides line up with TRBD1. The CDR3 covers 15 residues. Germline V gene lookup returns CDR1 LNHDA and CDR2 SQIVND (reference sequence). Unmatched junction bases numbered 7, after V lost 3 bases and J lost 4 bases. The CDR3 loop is CASSIQGARSTEAFF. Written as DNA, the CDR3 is TGTGCCAGTAGTATCCAGGGGGCTAGGAGCACTGAAGCTTTCTTT.

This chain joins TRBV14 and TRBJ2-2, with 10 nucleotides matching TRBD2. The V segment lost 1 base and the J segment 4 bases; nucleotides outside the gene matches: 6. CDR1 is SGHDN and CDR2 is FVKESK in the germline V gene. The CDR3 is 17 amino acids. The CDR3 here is CASSQVTGLASTGELFF. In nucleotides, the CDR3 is TGTGCCAGCAGCCAAGTTACGGGACTAGCGAGCACCGGGGAGCTGTTTTTT.

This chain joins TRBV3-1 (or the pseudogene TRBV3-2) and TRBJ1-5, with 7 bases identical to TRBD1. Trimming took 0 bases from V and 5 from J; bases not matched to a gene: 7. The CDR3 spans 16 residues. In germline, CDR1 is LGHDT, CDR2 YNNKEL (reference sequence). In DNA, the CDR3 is TGTGCCAGCAGCCAAGACACCCGGCAGGGGGATCAGCCCCAGCATTTT. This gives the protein CASSQDTRQGDQPQHF.

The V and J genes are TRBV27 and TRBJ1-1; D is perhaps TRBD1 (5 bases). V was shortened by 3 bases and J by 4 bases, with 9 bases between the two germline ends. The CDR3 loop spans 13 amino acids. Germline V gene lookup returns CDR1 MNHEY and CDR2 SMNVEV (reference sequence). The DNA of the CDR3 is TGTGCCAGCAGTTTTCGGCAGGGCACTGAAGCTTTCTTT. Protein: CASSFRQGTEAFF.

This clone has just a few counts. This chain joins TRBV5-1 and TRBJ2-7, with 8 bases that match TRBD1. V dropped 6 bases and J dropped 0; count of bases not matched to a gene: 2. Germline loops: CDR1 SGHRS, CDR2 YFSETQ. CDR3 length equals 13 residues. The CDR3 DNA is TGCGCCAGCACGGGACAGGACTCCTACGAGCAGTACTTC. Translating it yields CASTGQDSYEQYF.

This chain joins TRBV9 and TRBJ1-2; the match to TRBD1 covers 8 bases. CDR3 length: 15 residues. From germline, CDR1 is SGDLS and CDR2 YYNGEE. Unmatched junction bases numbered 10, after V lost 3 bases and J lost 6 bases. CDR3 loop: CASSAAPQGADGYTF. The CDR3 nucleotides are TGTGCCAGCAGCGCAGCCCCCCAGGGGGCAGATGGCTACACCTTC.

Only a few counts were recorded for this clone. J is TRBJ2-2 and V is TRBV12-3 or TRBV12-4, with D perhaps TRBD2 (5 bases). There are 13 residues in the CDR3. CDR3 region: CAGGRFDTGELFF. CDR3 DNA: TGTGCAGGTGGGAGATTCGACACCGGGGAGCTGTTTTTT.

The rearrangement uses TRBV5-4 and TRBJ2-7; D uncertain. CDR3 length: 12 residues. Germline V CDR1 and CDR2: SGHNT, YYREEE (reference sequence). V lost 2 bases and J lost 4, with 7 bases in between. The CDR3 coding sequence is TGTGCCAGCAGCTTCGGTATGTACGAGCAGTACTTC. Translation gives CASSFGMYEQYF.

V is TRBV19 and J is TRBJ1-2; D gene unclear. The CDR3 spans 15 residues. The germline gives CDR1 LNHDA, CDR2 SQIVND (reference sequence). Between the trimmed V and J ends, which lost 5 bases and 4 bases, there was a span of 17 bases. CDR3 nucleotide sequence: TGTGCCAGTAGTCCTCTGCGGTTTGAAGGCTATGGCTACACCTTC. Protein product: CASSPLRFEGYGYTF.